The TCR beta chain described here comes from a study of metastatic and nonmetastatic thyroid tumors. About the study: It was across blood and tumor or nodule tissue from malignant and benign thyroid patients that repertoires were compared.

There were no patients who had received any treatment before thyroid surgery. TCRdb reanalyzed the PCR reads with MiXCR. Of 24,000 or so clones detected, around an eighth appear once; the ten largest clones hold roughly a sixth. Per the germline V gene, CDR1 is DFQATT and CDR2 is SNEGSKA (reference sequence). After removal of 3 bases from V and 7 bases from J, the junction contained 7 bases not matched to a gene. The CDR3 sequence is 14 residues long. Study-level results: Within blood and tumor, benign nodules reportedly had significantly lower TCR beta diversity than malignant thyroid tumors did.

This clone was observed at least ten times. The antigen is not known. This TCR was sampled from a female donor with papillary thyroid cancer or a benign thyroid nodule (not recorded which). Some clones in this sample may be carry-over from other donors' samples. Sequencing used blood. This chain links TRBV20-1 with TRBJ2-1; 9 bases agree with TRBD2. In DNA form, the CDR3 reads TGCAGTGCTAGGAACCTAGCGGGACCAAATGAGCAGTTCTTC. Amino acid sequence: CSARNLAGPNEQFF.